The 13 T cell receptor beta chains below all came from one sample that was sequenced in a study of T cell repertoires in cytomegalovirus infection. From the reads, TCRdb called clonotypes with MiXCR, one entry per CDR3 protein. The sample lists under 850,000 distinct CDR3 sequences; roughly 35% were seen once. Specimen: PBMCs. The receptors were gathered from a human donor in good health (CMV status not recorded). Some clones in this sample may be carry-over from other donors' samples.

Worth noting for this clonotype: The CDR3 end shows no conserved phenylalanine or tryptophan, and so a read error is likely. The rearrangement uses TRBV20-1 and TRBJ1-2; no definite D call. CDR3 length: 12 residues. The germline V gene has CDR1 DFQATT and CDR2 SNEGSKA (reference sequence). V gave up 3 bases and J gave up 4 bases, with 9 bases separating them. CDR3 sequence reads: CSASDGIYGYTC. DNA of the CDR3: TGCAGTGCTAGTGACGGAATCTATGGCTACACCTGC.

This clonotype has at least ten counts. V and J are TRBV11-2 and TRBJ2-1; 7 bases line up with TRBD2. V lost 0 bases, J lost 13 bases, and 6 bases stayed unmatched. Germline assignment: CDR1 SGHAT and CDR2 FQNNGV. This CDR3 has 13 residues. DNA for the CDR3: TGTGCCAGCAGCTTAGAAGCCAGCGGGGCCCAGTTCTTC. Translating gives CASSLEASGAQFF.

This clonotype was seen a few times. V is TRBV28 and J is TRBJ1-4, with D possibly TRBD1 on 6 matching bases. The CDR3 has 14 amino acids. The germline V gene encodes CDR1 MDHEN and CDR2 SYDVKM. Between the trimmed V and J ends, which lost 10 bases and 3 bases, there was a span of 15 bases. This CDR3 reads CATRQGTANEKLFF. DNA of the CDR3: TGTGCCACCCGGCAGGGGACGGCTAATGAAAAACTGTTTTTT.

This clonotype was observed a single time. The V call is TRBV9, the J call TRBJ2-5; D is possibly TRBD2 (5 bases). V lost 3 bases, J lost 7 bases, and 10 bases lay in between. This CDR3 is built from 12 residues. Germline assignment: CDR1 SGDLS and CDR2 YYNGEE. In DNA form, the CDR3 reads TGTGCCAGCAGCGAGGAGGTTGGGACCCAGTACTTC. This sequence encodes CASSEEVGTQYF.

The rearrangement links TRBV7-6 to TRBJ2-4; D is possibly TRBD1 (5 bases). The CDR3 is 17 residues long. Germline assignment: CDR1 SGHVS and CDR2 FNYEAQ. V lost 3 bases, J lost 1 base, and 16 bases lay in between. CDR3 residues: CASSFPDIRLAKNIQYF. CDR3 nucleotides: TGTGCCAGCAGCTTCCCGGACATAAGGCTCGCCAAAAACATTCAGTACTTC.

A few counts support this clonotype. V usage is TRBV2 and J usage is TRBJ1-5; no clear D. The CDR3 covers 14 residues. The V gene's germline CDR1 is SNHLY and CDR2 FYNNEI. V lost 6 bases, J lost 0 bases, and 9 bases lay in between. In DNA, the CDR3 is TGTGCCAGCAGACGCGATCCTAGCAATCAGCCCCAGCATTTT. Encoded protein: CASRRDPSNQPQHF.

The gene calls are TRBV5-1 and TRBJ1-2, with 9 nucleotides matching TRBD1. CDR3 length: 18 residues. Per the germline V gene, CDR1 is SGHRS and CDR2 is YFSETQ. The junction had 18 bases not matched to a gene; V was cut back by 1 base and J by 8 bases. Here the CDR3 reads CASSLFPHWHRGLIGYTF. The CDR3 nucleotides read TGCGCCAGCAGCTTGTTCCCTCATTGGCACAGGGGGCTAATAGGCTACACCTTC.

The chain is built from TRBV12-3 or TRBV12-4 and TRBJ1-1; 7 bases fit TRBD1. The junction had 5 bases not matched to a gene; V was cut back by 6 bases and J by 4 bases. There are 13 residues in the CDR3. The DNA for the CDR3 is TGTGCCAGCAGCCAGGCAGGGGGCACTGAAGCTTTCTTT. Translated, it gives CASSQAGGTEAFF.

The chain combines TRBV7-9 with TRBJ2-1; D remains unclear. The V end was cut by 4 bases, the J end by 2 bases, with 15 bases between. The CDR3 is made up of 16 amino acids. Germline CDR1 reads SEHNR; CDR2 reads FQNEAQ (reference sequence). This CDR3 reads CASSSRTLGTYNEQFF. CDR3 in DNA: TGTGCCAGCAGCTCTCGGACGCTAGGGACCTACAATGAGCAGTTCTTC.

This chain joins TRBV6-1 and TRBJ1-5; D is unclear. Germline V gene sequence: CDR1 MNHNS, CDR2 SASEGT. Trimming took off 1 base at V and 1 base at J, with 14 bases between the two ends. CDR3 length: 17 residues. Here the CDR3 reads CASSEGRTWASNQPQHF. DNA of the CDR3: TGTGCCAGCAGTGAAGGACGGACCTGGGCAAGCAATCAGCCCCAGCATTTT.

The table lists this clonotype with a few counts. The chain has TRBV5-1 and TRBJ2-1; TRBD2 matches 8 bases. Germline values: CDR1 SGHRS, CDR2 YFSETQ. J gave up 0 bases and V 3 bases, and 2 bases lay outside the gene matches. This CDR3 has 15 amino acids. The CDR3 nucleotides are TGCGCCAGCAGCTCCGGACTAGCCTCCTACAATGAGCAGTTCTTC. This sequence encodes CASSSGLASYNEQFF.

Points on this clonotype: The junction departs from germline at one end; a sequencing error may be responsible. CDR3 sequence (DNA): TGTGCCATCAAGGCAGATACCTCTAATGAAAAAATGTTTTTT. Translated, it gives CAIKADTSNEKMFF. The chain couples TRBV10-3 to TRBJ1-4; no clear D gene. Germline V CDR1 and CDR2: ENHRY, SYGVKD. CDR3 length: 14 residues.

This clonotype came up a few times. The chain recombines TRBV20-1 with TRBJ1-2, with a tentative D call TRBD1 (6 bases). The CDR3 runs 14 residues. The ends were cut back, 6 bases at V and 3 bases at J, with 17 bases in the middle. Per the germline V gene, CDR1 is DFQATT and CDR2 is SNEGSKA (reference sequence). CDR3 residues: CSARSPDRHYGYTF. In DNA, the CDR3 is TGCAGTGCCAGAAGCCCGGACAGACACTATGGCTACACCTTC.